This T cell receptor (beta chain) was obtained from a study of T cell responses to AZD1222 COVID-19 vaccine. General observations from the study: Baseline serology detected seropositivity in only six AZD1222 recipients. Most donors were white British, females outnumbered males, and clonal diversity was possibly underestimated. Spike as a whole was targeted by vaccine-associated CD4 TCRs, dominant at 160-218 and 743-854. No day 14 peak samples; only post-peak repertoires were characterized.

A single count supports this clone. Its target is unknown. CDR3 size: 14 residues. V was clipped by 7 bases and J by 3 bases, with 13 bases between them. CDR1 and CDR2 (germline): SNHLY, FYNNEI. This table comes from immunoSEQ multiplex PCR, and its TCRdb copy is limited to in-frame clones, with some not included. This table has 150,000 or so clones, 90% appearing once. The source of this sequence is an adult in good health. Here the sequenced sample was peripheral blood, taken on day 0 of AZD1222 vaccination. This chain joins TRBV2 and TRBJ2-1; no clear D. The CDR3 DNA sequence: TGTGCCAGCACCTCAAAAAACAGCTACAATGAGCAGTTCTTC. Translated: CASTSKNSYNEQFF.